Listed here are 2 T cell receptor beta chains from one sample, sequenced in a study of T cells in localized non-small cell lung cancer. Assay used: immunoSEQ multiplex PCR; TCRdb lists only in-frame clones, some missing. In the table there are 78,000 or so clones, around four fifths of which are singletons. The specimen was peripheral blood, collected before any cancer treatment. The receptors stem from a man aged 40 to 70 with stage I lung adenocarcinoma.

This sequence joins TRBV5-6 and TRBJ2-7; D call uncertain. V lost 3 bases and J 0 bases, leaving 7 bases between the germline ends. The CDR3 loop spans 13 amino acids. In germline, CDR1 is SGHDT, CDR2 YYEEEE. CDR3 in DNA: TGTGCCAGCAGCTACGGAAGCTCCTACGAGCAGTACTTC. It specifies CASSYGSSYEQYF.

The V and J genes are TRBV19 and TRBJ1-1; a weak D match, TRBD1 (6 bases). The V gene's germline CDR1 is LNHDA and CDR2 SQIVND (reference sequence). The CDR3 consists of 12 residues. V was pared by 7 bases and J by 10 bases, with 16 bases between. As DNA, the CDR3 is TGTGCCAGTAAACAGGGAGCCGGGGGAGCTTTCTTT. Protein sequence: CASKQGAGGAFF.